This T cell receptor (beta chain) was profiled in a study of OX40 agonist ivuxolimab in advanced cancers. Study in general: Prior checkpoint blockade (anti-PD-1, anti-PD-L1 or anti-CTLA-4) was permitted; about 40% had it. Of the patients, three showed partial responses, one with hepatocellular carcinoma and two with cutaneous melanoma.

Trimming left V 1 base short and J 4 bases short, with 11 bases between. CDR3 size: 15 residues. Germline V gives CDR1 LNHNV, CDR2 YYDKDF (reference sequence). A note on this clone: The antigen remains unidentified.

The assay was immunoSEQ multiplex PCR, and TCRdb's table has in-frame clones only and misses some. The data hold around 22,000 clones, with approximately 85% observed a single time. General study points: At 0.1 to 3.0 mg/kg, CD4+ and CD8+ blood T cells expanded clonally by week 6.

The starting material was CD4+ or CD8+ T cells sorted from blood, obtained in a trial of the OX40 agonist ivuxolimab. V is TRBV15 and J is TRBJ2-1; D is uncertain. This receptor was taken from an adult with an advanced solid tumor such as melanoma, head and neck, liver or kidney cancer. Here the CDR3 reads CATSRVAGYYNEQFF. The CDR3 DNA reads TGTGCCACCAGCAGAGTGGCCGGTTATTACAATGAGCAGTTCTTC.